Listed here are 24 T cell receptor beta chains from one sample, sequenced in a study of cytomegalovirus exposure and HLA in healthy donors. The PCR had 60 Vbeta and 13 Jbeta primers. Sequencing used immunoSEQ multiplex PCR; TCRdb keeps in-frame clones, though not all of them. Here the sample spans 130,000 or so clones, just over 65% being singletons. Specimen: PBMCs. The source of these receptors is a young man in good health and CMV-seronegative.

The V call is TRBV30, the J call TRBJ1-1; TRBD1 matches 7 bases. J was trimmed by 1 base and V by 1 base; bases with no gene match: 3. Germline CDR1 is GTSNPN and CDR2 is SVGIG (reference sequence). The CDR3 is made up of 14 amino acids. The CDR3 loop is CAWSGGTANTEAFF. The CDR3 nucleotides read TGTGCCTGGAGTGGGGGGACAGCGAACACTGAAGCTTTCTTT.

The genes are TRBV6-6 and TRBJ1-1; no clear D. The CDR3 consists of 13 residues. V lost 7 bases to trimming and J lost 1 base, with 10 bases between them. Germline V gene data show CDR1 as MNHNY and CDR2 as SVGAGI (reference sequence). The CDR3 loop is CASTPGGNTEAFF. CDR3 nucleotides: TGTGCCAGCACACCCGGTGGGAACACTGAAGCTTTCTTT.

The V gene is TRBV15, the J gene TRBJ2-7, with a tentative D call TRBD2 (7 bases). In germline, CDR1 is LNHNV, CDR2 YYDKDF (reference sequence). CDR3 length: 16 amino acids. V shed 0 bases and J shed 2 bases, with 14 bases lying between them. The CDR3 loop reads CATSRDFGGPTYEQYF. CDR3 nucleotides: TGTGCCACCAGCAGAGATTTCGGGGGGCCGACCTACGAGCAGTACTTC.

The chain links TRBV11-2 to TRBJ2-1; no clear D gene. Between the trimmed V and J ends, which lost 3 bases and 0 bases, there was a span of 6 bases. Germline V gene lookup returns CDR1 SGHAT and CDR2 FQNNGV. The CDR3 runs to 14 residues. The CDR3 sequence is CASSLPSSYNEQFF. The CDR3 region has the DNA TGTGCCAGCAGCTTGCCCAGCTCCTACAATGAGCAGTTCTTC.

The CDR3 nucleotides are TGTGCCTGGAGTACACATCGCGGGGGGGCGTACGAGCAGTACTTC. This codes for CAWSTHRGGAYEQYF. J is TRBJ2-7 and V is TRBV30, with 9 bases aligning to TRBD2. J was trimmed by 4 bases and V by 2 bases; bases with no gene match: 9. The germline V gene encodes CDR1 GTSNPN and CDR2 SVGIG (reference sequence). CDR3 size: 15 residues.

This chain links TRBV28 with TRBJ1-1; D unclear. The germline V and J ends were trimmed by 7 bases and 2 bases, with 14 bases remaining between them. Germline values: CDR1 MDHEN, CDR2 SYDVKM. This CDR3 contains 14 residues. The CDR3 nucleotides are TGTGCCAGCATTCACATCCCAGGAAACACTGAAGCTTTCTTT. Its protein product is CASIHIPGNTEAFF.

The rearrangement uses TRBV5-4 and TRBJ1-3; no clear D. The germline gives CDR1 SGHNT, CDR2 YYREEE (reference sequence). This CDR3 spans 16 amino acids. V was trimmed by 3 bases and J by 0 bases, leaving 13 bases between them. The CDR3 bases are TGTGCCAGCAGCTACCAGGCCCCGTTCTCTGGAAACACCATATATTTT. It translates to CASSYQAPFSGNTIYF.

The gene calls are TRBV6-5 and TRBJ2-5; perhaps TRBD2 as D (6 bases). Germline V CDR1 and CDR2: MNHEY, SVGAGI. Trimming took 4 bases from V and 0 from J, leaving 9 bases between them. This CDR3 region has 14 residues. Here the CDR3 DNA reads TGTGCCAGCAGTTCGGGACTCAACCAAGAGACCCAGTACTTC. Translating it yields CASSSGLNQETQYF.

The chain joins TRBV6-5 to TRBJ1-2; D is unclear. The length of the CDR3 is 12 residues. The germline V gene has CDR1 MNHEY and CDR2 SVGAGI. The germline V and J ends were trimmed by 6 bases and 10 bases, with 15 bases remaining between them. CDR3 sequence reads: CASRARATVYTF. The DNA for the CDR3 is TGTGCCAGCAGAGCGAGGGCAACGGTCTACACCTTC.

This clone was found once. CDR3 nucleotide sequence: TGTGCCAGCAGCGTAGAAGCGGGTCTTTCTCCTTCCATATATTTT. Translation: CASSVEAGLSPSIYF. The chain uses TRBV9 and TRBJ1-3; no reliable D call. The ends were cut back, 0 bases at V and 11 bases at J, with 18 bases in the middle. Germline values: CDR1 SGDLS, CDR2 YYNGEE. This CDR3 is 15 amino acids long.

The J gene is TRBJ2-3, the V gene TRBV2; 9 bases map to TRBD2. Trimming at V came to 1 base and at J to 2 bases, leaving 4 bases not matched to a gene. The CDR3 totals 16 residues. In germline, CDR1 is SNHLY, CDR2 FYNNEI. The CDR3 protein is CASSEDSGGLTDTQYF. Here the CDR3 DNA reads TGTGCCAGCAGTGAAGATAGCGGGGGCCTCACAGATACGCAGTATTTT.

This chain connects TRBV5-4 to TRBJ2-3; D is unclear. In germline, CDR1 is SGHNT, CDR2 YYREEE (reference sequence). V shed 0 bases and J shed 1 base, with 6 bases lying between them. This CDR3 has 14 residues. For the CDR3, the DNA is TGTGCCAGCAGCTTGGGGGCAGGCACAGATACGCAGTATTTT. Amino acids: CASSLGAGTDTQYF. The entire variable domain, with the rest obtained from reference TRBV5-4 and TRBJ2-3, is as follows: ETGVTQSPTHLIKTRGQQVTLRCSSQSGHNTVSWYQQALGQGPQFIFQYYREEENGRGNFPPRFSGLQFPNYSSELNVNALELDDSALYLCASSLGAGTDTQYFGPGTRLTVL.

This clone was counted only a few times. The rearrangement joins TRBV29-1 to TRBJ1-2; D might be TRBD1 (5 bases). The CDR3 spans 16 residues. Trimming pared 1 base from V and 3 bases from J, leaving 18 bases between. Germline V CDR1 and CDR2: SQVTM, ANQGSEA. The CDR3, as DNA: TGCAGCGTTGAAGTAGATCTGAGTCCGGGGGACTATGGCTACACCTTC. Amino acids: CSVEVDLSPGDYGYTF.

The rearrangement links TRBV9 to TRBJ2-3; 13 bases fit TRBD2. Germline V CDR1 and CDR2: SGDLS, YYNGEE. This CDR3 contains 16 residues. The V and J ends lost 3 bases and 5 bases, in that order; junction bases with no gene match: 6. CDR3 region: CASSGSTSGRRDTQYF. CDR3 DNA sequence: TGTGCCAGCAGCGGATCGACTAGCGGGAGGCGAGATACGCAGTATTTT.

The chain has TRBV10-3 and TRBJ1-5; tentatively, D is TRBD1 (6 bases). From germline, CDR1 is ENHRY and CDR2 SYGVKD. The V gene lost 2 bases and the J gene lost 3 bases, with 11 bases spanning the gap. The CDR3 length is 15 residues. The CDR3 here is CAISETGPHNQPQHF. CDR3 DNA: TGTGCCATCAGTGAGACAGGGCCACACAATCAGCCCCAGCATTTT.

This clone came up a few times. The genes are TRBV5-1 and TRBJ2-1; D unresolved. CDR3 size: 15 residues. Trimming took 2 bases from V and 4 from J, leaving 13 bases between them. Germline CDR1 is SGHRS and CDR2 is YFSETQ. CDR3 DNA sequence: TGCGCCAGCAGCTTCACTACCCCCGCTTACAATGAGCAGTTCTTC. It specifies CASSFTTPAYNEQFF.

This chain links TRBV5-5 with TRBJ1-1, with D perhaps matching TRBD1 (5 bases). The germline V and J ends were trimmed by 2 bases and 4 bases, with 12 bases remaining between them. The CDR3 totals 14 residues. Germline V gene data show CDR1 as SGHKS and CDR2 as YYEKEE (reference sequence). The CDR3 loop reads CASSLIQGITEAFF. The CDR3 DNA is TGTGCCAGCAGCTTAATCCAGGGTATCACTGAAGCTTTCTTT.

This clone came up once. The V gene is TRBV5-4, the J gene TRBJ2-3; the match to TRBD2 covers 7 bases. Germline trimming cut 4 bases from V and 0 bases from J; bases unmatched to any gene: 5. This CDR3 region has 15 residues. CDR1 SGHNT and CDR2 YYREEE come from the germline V gene (reference sequence). The CDR3 nucleotides are TGTGCCAGCAGCCGGACTAGTTTTAGCACAGATACGCAGTATTTT. Translating gives CASSRTSFSTDTQYF.

This clone was observed a handful of times. This chain joins TRBV5-1 and TRBJ2-3, with 8 bases identical to TRBD1. The V segment lost 4 bases and the J segment 5 bases; nucleotides outside the gene matches: 9. CDR3 length: 15 amino acids. Germline V lookup: CDR1 SGHRS, CDR2 YFSETQ. CDR3 nucleotide sequence: TGCGCCAGCAGCCCCCCCCAGGGGGCTGGAGATACGCAGTATTTT. Protein: CASSPPQGAGDTQYF.

The gene calls are TRBV4-1 and TRBJ1-1; D possibly corresponds to TRBD1 (6 bases). Trimming pared 4 bases from V and 0 bases from J, leaving 15 bases between. Germline V gene data show CDR1 as MGHRA and CDR2 as YSYEKL. This CDR3 comprises 16 residues. CDR3 DNA sequence: TGCGCCAGCAGCCTCACCCCGGGACAACTGAACACTGAAGCTTTCTTT. Protein: CASSLTPGQLNTEAFF.

This chain links TRBV29-1 with TRBJ1-2, with a weak D call TRBD1 (5 bases). V lost 6 bases and J 0 bases, leaving 5 bases between the germline ends. This CDR3 region has 11 residues. Germline V lookup: CDR1 SQVTM, CDR2 ANQGSEA. DNA for the CDR3: TGCAGCGTAGGGGCTAACTATGGCTACACCTTC. Protein sequence: CSVGANYGYTF.

The rearrangement uses TRBV2 and TRBJ1-4, with 8 bases matching TRBD1. The CDR3 spans 15 residues. V dropped 4 bases and J dropped 8; count of bases not matched to a gene: 9. CDR1 SNHLY and CDR2 FYNNEI come from the germline V gene. The CDR3 nucleotides read TGTGCCAGCAGTGGACCCCAGGGGGCGGGCGAAAAACTGTTTTTT. Translating gives CASSGPQGAGEKLFF.

The sample holds one count of this clone. The chain is built from TRBV5-1 and TRBJ2-3; tentative D call: TRBD1 (6 bases). The CDR3 extends over 16 amino acids. V was pared by 3 bases and J by 0 bases, with 14 bases between. From germline, CDR1 is SGHRS and CDR2 YFSETQ. The CDR3 is CASSSTGRTSTDTQYF. As DNA, the CDR3 is TGCGCCAGCAGCTCTACAGGGCGTACTAGCACAGATACGCAGTATTTT.

This clone was observed a handful of times. The genes are TRBV14 and TRBJ2-1; D might be TRBD2 (5 bases). V lost 4 bases and J 5 bases, leaving 18 bases between the germline ends. This CDR3 is 16 amino acids long. Germline-derived CDR1 and CDR2 are SGHDN and FVKESK. The CDR3 reads CASSRSRGLRNNEQFF. CDR3 nucleotides: TGTGCCAGCAGCCGTAGTCGAGGGTTAAGAAACAATGAGCAGTTCTTC.